The 16 T cell receptor beta chains given below trace back to one sample, sequenced in a study of shared clonotypes between healthy human individuals. TCRdb's table, derived via immunoSEQ multiplex PCR, lists solely in-frame clones and lacks some. The sample has about 1,500,000 clones, around 97% seen once. The sequencing input was naive CD4+ T cells sorted from blood. Subset noted: CD45RA+ positively selected. The source is a man aged 25 to 40 in good health.

This chain connects TRBV28 to TRBJ2-7; tentatively, D is TRBD1 or TRBD2 (6 bases each). The germline gives CDR1 MDHEN, CDR2 SYDVKM. The CDR3 has 17 amino acids. V lost 6 bases, J lost 6 bases, and 27 bases lay in between. CDR3 nucleotides: TGTGCCAGCAGCCAATTATTTCGGGGGCTGAAAACAGGCGAGCAGTACTTC. Translation: CASSQLFRGLKTGEQYF.

The rearrangement joins TRBV30 to TRBJ2-7; the match to TRBD2 covers 7 bases. CDR1 and CDR2 from the germline V gene are GTSNPN and SVGIG (reference sequence). J was trimmed by 2 bases and V by 0 bases; bases with no gene match: 10. CDR3 length: 16 residues. The CDR3 sequence is CAWSVRRLAEPYEQYF. CDR3 nucleotides: TGTGCCTGGAGTGTACGAAGACTAGCTGAGCCCTACGAGCAGTACTTC. The variable domain in full, with the rest retrieved from reference TRBV30 and TRBJ2-7, is SQTIHQWPATLVQPVGSPLSLECTVEGTSNPNLYWYRQAAGRGLQLLFYSVGIGQISSEVPQNLSASRPQDRQFILSSKKLLLSDSGFYLCAWSVRRLAEPYEQYFGPGTRLTVT.

This clone was recorded once. The genes are TRBV2 and TRBJ1-4; weak D call: TRBD1 (5 bases). CDR3 length: 16 amino acids. V was pared by 3 bases and J by 0 bases, with 11 bases between. Germline-derived CDR1 and CDR2 are SNHLY and FYNNEI. CDR3 sequence (DNA): TGTGCCAGCAGTGACAGGGAGATTGCAACTAATGAAAAACTGTTTTTT. Translation: CASSDREIATNEKLFF. Based on the CDR3 plus reference TRBV2 and TRBJ1-4, the full variable domain is EPEVTQTPSHQVTQMGQEVILRCVPISNHLYFYWYRQILGQKVEFLVSFYNNEISEKSEIFDDQFSVERPDGSNFTLKIRSTKLEDSAMYFCASSDREIATNEKLFFGSGTQLSVL.

The chain uses TRBV19 and TRBJ2-7; no clear D gene. V was pared by 5 bases and J by 4 bases, with 15 bases between. In germline, CDR1 is LNHDA, CDR2 SQIVND (reference sequence). The length of the CDR3 is 14 residues. As DNA, the CDR3 is TGTGCCAGTAGTCCCGGCGGCAGACCATACGAGCAGTACTTC. It yields the protein CASSPGGRPYEQYF.

The J gene is TRBJ2-5, the V gene TRBV15, with 10 bases lining up with TRBD1. CDR1 is LNHNV and CDR2 is YYDKDF in the germline V gene (reference sequence). V lost 4 bases to trimming and J lost 5 bases; unmatched junction nucleotides: 10. CDR3 length equals 16 residues. The CDR3 spells CATSIGDRGGEETQYF. CDR3 coding DNA: TGTGCCACCAGCATTGGGGACAGGGGAGGGGAGGAGACCCAGTACTTC.

The chain is built from TRBV7-2 and TRBJ1-1; D perhaps matches TRBD1 (5 bases). CDR3 length: 13 residues. V lost 1 base and J lost 7, with 10 bases in between. From germline, CDR1 is SGHTA and CDR2 FQGNSA. The CDR3 bases are TGTGCCAGCAGCTTAGTTGGGACTTTTGAAGCTTTCTTT. It specifies CASSLVGTFEAFF. Full variable domain (remainder filled in from reference TRBV7-2 and TRBJ1-1): GAGVSQSPSNKVTEKGKDVELRCDPISGHTALYWYRQSLGQGLEFLIYFQGNSAPDKSGLPSDRFSAERTGGSVSTLTIQRTQQEDSAVYLCASSLVGTFEAFFGQGTRLTVV.

J is TRBJ2-1 and V is TRBV10-1, with 12 bases lining up with TRBD2. The length of the CDR3 is 16 residues. In germline, CDR1 is WNHNN, CDR2 SYGVQD (reference sequence). V lost 0 bases, J lost 6 bases, and 3 bases stayed unmatched. CDR3 sequence reads: CASSESTTSGSNEQFF. The CDR3, as DNA: TGCGCCAGCAGTGAGTCGACGACTAGCGGGAGCAATGAGCAGTTCTTC.

The chain combines TRBV6-6 with TRBJ2-2; 11 positions match TRBD2. This CDR3 has 16 amino acids. Looked up from germline, CDR1 is MNHNY and CDR2 is SVGAGI (reference sequence). V dropped 6 bases and J dropped 0; count of bases not matched to a gene: 3. The CDR3 DNA sequence: TGTGCCAGCAGCCTAGCGGGAGGAACGAACACCGGGGAGCTGTTTTTT. Protein sequence: CASSLAGGTNTGELFF.

The chain couples TRBV9 to TRBJ2-7; the D gene is possibly TRBD1 (5 bases). Trimming took 4 bases from V and 2 from J, leaving 16 bases between them. The germline V gene has CDR1 SGDLS and CDR2 YYNGEE. The CDR3 covers 15 residues. The CDR3 loop is CASSPLGQGPYEQYF. The CDR3 DNA reads TGTGCCAGCAGCCCGCTAGGGCAGGGCCCCTACGAGCAGTACTTC.

V and J are TRBV11-2 and TRBJ1-1; D is possibly TRBD1 (5 bases). The CDR3 contains 14 residues. V was trimmed by 10 bases and J by 4 bases, leaving 19 bases between them. Germline CDR1 reads SGHAT; CDR2 reads FQNNGV. CDR3 nucleotides: TGTGCCACCCGCTCCCGGGCAGGGCCCACTGAAGCTTTCTTT. It codes for CATRSRAGPTEAFF.

The chain employs TRBV5-1 and TRBJ1-1; D not resolved. There are 14 residues in the CDR3. V was pared by 3 bases and J by 1 base, with 10 bases between. Looked up from germline, CDR1 is SGHRS and CDR2 is YFSETQ. CDR3 DNA sequence: TGCGCCAGCAGCTCTACCGCGGGGAACACTGAAGCTTTCTTT. Translating it yields CASSSTAGNTEAFF.

This clone showed up just once. V usage is TRBV6-1 and J usage is TRBJ2-5; D call uncertain. Trimming removed 6 bases from V and 1 base from J, with 9 bases in between. CDR3 length equals 13 residues. Germline lookup yields CDR1 MNHNS and CDR2 SASEGT. The CDR3 DNA reads as TGTGCCAGCAGGAAGGAGTTCCAAGAGACCCAGTACTTC. Its protein is CASRKEFQETQYF.

For this clone: A junction boundary mismatches the germline segment, possibly from a read error. The chain links TRBV7-9 to TRBJ1-1, with unresolved D. CDR3 length equals 12 residues. The germline V gene has CDR1 SEHNR and CDR2 FQNEAQ (reference sequence). CDR3 in DNA: TGTGCCAGCAGCTTTGATAGGCCATGGGTCCGATTT. Protein sequence: CASSFDRPWVRF. Variable domain in full (rest from reference TRBV7-9 and TRBJ1-1): DTGVSQNPRHKITKRGQNVTFRCDPISEHNRLYWYRQTLGQGPEFLTYFQNEAQLEKSRLLSDRFSAERPKGSFSTLEIQRTEQGDSAMYLCASSFDRPWVRFGQGTRLTVV.

The V and J genes are TRBV19 and TRBJ2-7, with D possibly being TRBD1 (6 bases). CDR3 length: 13 residues. V dropped 6 bases and J dropped 2 bases, with 11 bases sitting between them. Looked up from germline, CDR1 is LNHDA and CDR2 is SQIVND (reference sequence). The CDR3 loop is CASSSHRAYEQYF. Here the CDR3 DNA reads TGTGCCAGTAGCTCCCACAGGGCCTACGAGCAGTACTTC.

V is TRBV13 and J is TRBJ1-2, with 7 nucleotides matching TRBD1. Germline V gives CDR1 PRHDT, CDR2 FYEKMQ (reference sequence). J gave up 6 bases and V 5 bases, and 12 bases lay outside the gene matches. The CDR3 has 15 amino acids. CDR3 bases: TGTGCCAGCAGCGTATGGGCACAGGGGCCCCATGGCTACACCTTC. Protein product: CASSVWAQGPHGYTF.

In this sample, this clone turned up once. The chain has TRBV27 and TRBJ2-5, with D uncertain. CDR3 length: 13 amino acids. CDR1 is MNHEY and CDR2 is SMNVEV in the germline V gene (reference sequence). V was shortened by 6 bases and J by 5 bases, with 13 bases between the two germline ends. CDR3 loop: CASRDMVIETQYF. The CDR3 nucleotides are TGTGCCAGCAGAGACATGGTAATCGAGACCCAGTACTTC.